This T cell receptor (beta chain) was identified in a study of T cell repertoires in ileal Crohn's disease. In germline, CDR1 is SQVTM, CDR2 ANQGSEA. There are 14 residues in the CDR3. V lost 4 bases to trimming and J lost 8 bases; unmatched junction nucleotides: 10. Sequencing was performed with immunoSEQ multiplex PCR; in TCRdb, only in-frame clones are kept and a portion is missing. The profile shows approximately 11,000 clones, 72% of them singletons. Time point defined: neoterminal ileum biopsy at postoperative endoscopy, about 6 months after surgery. The sample taken for sequencing was ileal tissue. This chain uses TRBV29-1 with TRBJ2-1; 8 positions agree with TRBD1. This TCR came from an adult with Crohn's disease. The CDR3 sequence is CSVGGAGGMDEQFF. In nucleotides, the CDR3 is TGCAGCGTTGGGGGGGCAGGGGGCATGGATGAGCAGTTCTTC.